This TCR beta chain was sequenced during a study of human T cells and chemical hapten exposure. Time point reported: patch test 1, 2 weeks after DPC sensitization. Specified treatment: therapeutic diphenylcyclopropenone sensitization with weekly scalp DPC. Total RNA was extracted from unfractionated whole blood. Within the library, unique molecular identifiers were attached to each individual cDNA molecule. TCRdb redid the calling of the RACE reads with MiXCR, one entry per CDR3 protein. The sample has about 380,000 distinct CDR3 sequences, roughly 5% seen once. This clonotype was seen at least ten times. Germline V gene sequence: CDR1 SQVTM, CDR2 ANQGSEA. The CDR3 length is 11 residues. V gave up 4 bases and J gave up 8 bases, with 8 bases separating them.

The TCR originated in a woman between 45 and 60 years old with alopecia areata. Some clones in this sample may be carry-over from other donors' samples. The chain couples TRBV29-1 to TRBJ2-2; D uncertain. The sequencing used whole blood, collected in connection with sensitization to the hapten diphenylcyclopropenone (DPC). The CDR3 DNA sequence: TGCAGCGTTGGAAGTGATGGGGAGCTGTTTTTT. Amino acid sequence: CSVGSDGELFF.